This section outlines one TCR beta chain sequence together with its context. Some clones are missing from TCRdb's copy, which holds only in-frame ones; the method was immunoSEQ multiplex PCR. The sample has 1.5 million to 2.5 million clones; about 95% are singletons. Trimming removed 0 bases at V and 7 bases at J, with 13 bases between. Germline CDR1 reads MNHNS; CDR2 reads SASEGT. The CDR3 sequence is 14 residues long. The entry originates in a study of shared clonotypes between healthy human individuals. As defined, naive CD8 cells were CD45RO-negative and positively selected for CCR7, with terminally differentiated effector memory CD45RA+ cells excluded.

The rearrangement joins TRBV6-1 to TRBJ2-7; possibly TRBD2 for D (6 bases). The sequence derives from a man aged 18-30 years in good health. What was sequenced was naive CD8+ T cells sorted from blood. The CDR3, as DNA: TGTGCCAGCAGTGAAGCGGGCCCGGGAGTGGAGCAGTACTTC. It translates to CASSEAGPGVEQYF.